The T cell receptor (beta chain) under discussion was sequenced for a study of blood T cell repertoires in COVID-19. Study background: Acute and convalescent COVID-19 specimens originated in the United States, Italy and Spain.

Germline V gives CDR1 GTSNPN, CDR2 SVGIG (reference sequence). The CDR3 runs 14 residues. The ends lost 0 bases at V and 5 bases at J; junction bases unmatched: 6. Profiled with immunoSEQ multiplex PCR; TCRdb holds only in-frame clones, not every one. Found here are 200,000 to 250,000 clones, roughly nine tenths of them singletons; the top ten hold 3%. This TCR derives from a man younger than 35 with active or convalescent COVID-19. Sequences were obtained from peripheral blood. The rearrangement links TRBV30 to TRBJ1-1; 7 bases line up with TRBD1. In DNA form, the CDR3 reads TGTGCCTGGAGTGTCCCAGGGGGGAGGACTGAAGCTTTCTTT. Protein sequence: CAWSVPGGRTEAFF.